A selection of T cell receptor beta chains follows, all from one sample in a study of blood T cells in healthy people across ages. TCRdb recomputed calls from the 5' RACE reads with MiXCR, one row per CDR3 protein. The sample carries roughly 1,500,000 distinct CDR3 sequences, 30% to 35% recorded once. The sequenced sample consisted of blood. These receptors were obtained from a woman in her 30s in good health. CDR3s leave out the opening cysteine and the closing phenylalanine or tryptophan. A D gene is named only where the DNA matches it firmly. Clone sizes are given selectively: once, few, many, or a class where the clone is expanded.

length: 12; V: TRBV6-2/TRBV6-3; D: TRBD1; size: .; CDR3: ASSTTGETTGYT
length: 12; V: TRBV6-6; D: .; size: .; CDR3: ASSPAGDRYEQY
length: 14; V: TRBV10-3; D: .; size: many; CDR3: AISDPGGPGANVLT
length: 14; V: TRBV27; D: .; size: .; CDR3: ASSTDFSRSYNEQF
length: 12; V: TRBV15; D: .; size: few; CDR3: ATSWTADNSPLH
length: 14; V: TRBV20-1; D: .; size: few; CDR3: SARDLYGQVRDGYT
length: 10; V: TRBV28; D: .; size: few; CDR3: ASNDATYEQY
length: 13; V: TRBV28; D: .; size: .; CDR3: ASSLGDYPNQPQH
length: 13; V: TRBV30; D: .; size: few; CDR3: AWTIGLAGNNEQF
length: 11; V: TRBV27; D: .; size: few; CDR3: ASRQRLNTEAF
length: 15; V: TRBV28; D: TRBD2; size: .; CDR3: ASSYYRTSGGAKTQY
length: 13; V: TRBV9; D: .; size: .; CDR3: ACSVGFQGRYEQY
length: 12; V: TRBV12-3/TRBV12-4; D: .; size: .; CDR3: ASSPTGAKDEQY
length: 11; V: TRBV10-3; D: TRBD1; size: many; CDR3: AISEDRAHEQF
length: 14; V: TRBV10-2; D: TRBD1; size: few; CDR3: ASSATGKPSTDTQY
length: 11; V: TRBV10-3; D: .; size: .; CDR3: ANSGQDLREQY
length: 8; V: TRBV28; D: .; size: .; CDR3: ASRNNEQY
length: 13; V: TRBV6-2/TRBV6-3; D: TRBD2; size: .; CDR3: ASSLTSGRPNEQF
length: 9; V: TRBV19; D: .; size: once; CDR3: ASMRGHEQY
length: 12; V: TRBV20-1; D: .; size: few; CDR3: SARRVGSTDTQY
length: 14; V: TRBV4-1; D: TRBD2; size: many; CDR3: ASSSRTSGLEETQY
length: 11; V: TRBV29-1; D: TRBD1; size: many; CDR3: SEDRAQGGTQY
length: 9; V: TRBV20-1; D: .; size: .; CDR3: SARGGGAVY
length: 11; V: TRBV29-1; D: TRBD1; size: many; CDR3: SASGQGVSGYT
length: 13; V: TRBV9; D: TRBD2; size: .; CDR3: ASSVVAGGYNEQF
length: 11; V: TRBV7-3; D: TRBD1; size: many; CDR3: ASSPGQGSEQF
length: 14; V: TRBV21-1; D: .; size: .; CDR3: ASGNGATGAAYEQY
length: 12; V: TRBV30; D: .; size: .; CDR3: AWSVSTAYNEQF
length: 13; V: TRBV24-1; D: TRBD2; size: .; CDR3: ATSDQGTSPNEQF
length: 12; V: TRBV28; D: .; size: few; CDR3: ASSFGDSKYEQY
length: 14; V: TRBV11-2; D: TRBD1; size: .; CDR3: ASSSWTGSASDTQY
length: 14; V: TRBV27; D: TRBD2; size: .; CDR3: AGSIGTSGSMNEQF